The entry that follows covers one T cell receptor beta chain sequence. These data belong to a study of blood T cell repertoires in COVID-19. Study-level background: Samples taken during acute and convalescent COVID-19 were collected in the United States, Italy and Spain. Nucleic acid was either cDNA or gDNA, and it came from T cells, B-cell-depleted T cells, or PBMCs.

Per the original data handling: Counts of nucleated cells, estimated from reference gene primer amplification, were obtained. Only in-frame clones appear in the TCRdb table, and some are missing; sequencing was by immunoSEQ multiplex PCR. The D gene and trimming were derived from the DNA, and the V and J assignments and clone size from that table. Of 95,000 or so clones listed, under 90% are singletons. The CDR3 loop spans 14 amino acids. Germline CDR1 reads MNHEY; CDR2 reads SMNVEV (reference sequence). The V end lost 6 bases, the J end lost 5 bases, and 16 bases lay between the germline ends. This clonotype originated in a human donor in a cohort sampled during active COVID-19. The source material was peripheral blood. The gene calls are TRBV27 and TRBJ2-5; D call uncertain. For the CDR3, the DNA is TGTGCCAGCAGCAAATCTACCTCGTGGGAGACCCAGTACTTC. Amino acids: CASSKSTSWETQYF.